Listed below are T cell receptor beta chains from one sample, sequenced in a study of blood T cell repertoires in COVID-19. Method: immunoSEQ multiplex PCR; TCRdb's copy keeps in-frame clones and lacks some. Among approximately 200,000 clones listed, 94% were seen once. Sample: peripheral blood. The source is a man under 40 with COVID-19, enrolled during active disease. CDR3s include the opening cysteine and the closing phenylalanine or tryptophan. Fields, in order: CDR3 length, V gene, D gene, J gene, clone size, CDR3 protein, CDR3 DNA. D genes are given only for firm matches. Part of the rows lack a size; the others show once, few, many or a class for expanded clones.

len: 14; v_gene: TRBV6-5; d_gene: TRBD1; j_gene: TRBJ1-2; abundance: .; CDR3aa: CASNTRDRVGGYTF; CDR3nt: TGTGCCAGCAACACGAGGGACAGGGTTGGTGGCTACACCTTC
len: 13; v_gene: TRBV19; d_gene: .; j_gene: TRBJ2-2; abundance: .; CDR3aa: CASTQQGVGELFF; CDR3nt: TGTGCCAGTACCCAACAAGGGGTCGGGGAGCTGTTTTTT
len: 12; v_gene: TRBV9; d_gene: .; j_gene: TRBJ1-2; abundance: .; CDR3aa: CASSSEANGYTF; CDR3nt: TGTGCCAGCAGCTCTGAGGCGAATGGCTACACCTTC
len: 14; v_gene: TRBV6-5; d_gene: TRBD1; j_gene: TRBJ1-4; abundance: .; CDR3aa: CASIMGQGNEKLFF; CDR3nt: TGTGCCAGCATAATGGGACAGGGGAATGAAAAACTGTTTTTT
len: 13; v_gene: TRBV12-3/TRBV12-4; d_gene: TRBD1; j_gene: TRBJ2-7; abundance: few; CDR3aa: CASSQDRYYEQYF; CDR3nt: TGTGCCAGCAGTCAGGACAGGTACTACGAGCAGTACTTC
len: 13; v_gene: TRBV24-1; d_gene: .; j_gene: TRBJ2-1; abundance: .; CDR3aa: CATSGSRVGEQFF; CDR3nt: TGTGCCACCAGTGGATCGCGGGTGGGGGAGCAGTTCTTC
len: 15; v_gene: TRBV5-5; d_gene: .; j_gene: TRBJ1-4; abundance: .; CDR3aa: CASSWGSGGNEKLFF; CDR3nt: TGTGCCAGCAGCTGGGGGTCGGGGGGTAATGAAAAACTGTTTTTT
len: 14; v_gene: TRBV25-1; d_gene: .; j_gene: TRBJ1-1; abundance: .; CDR3aa: CASSERGRVTEAFF; CDR3nt: TGTGCCAGCAGTGAGCGGGGAAGGGTGACTGAAGCTTTCTTT
len: 15; v_gene: TRBV2; d_gene: .; j_gene: TRBJ1-5; abundance: .; CDR3aa: CASRYQSAGNQPQHF; CDR3nt: TGTGCCAGCAGATACCAGTCGGCGGGCAATCAGCCCCAGCATTTT
len: 15; v_gene: TRBV4-1; d_gene: TRBD2; j_gene: TRBJ2-7; abundance: .; CDR3aa: CASSPTSGGANEQYF; CDR3nt: TGCGCCAGCAGCCCCACGAGCGGGGGGGCCAACGAGCAGTACTTC
len: 14; v_gene: TRBV6-1; d_gene: TRBD2; j_gene: TRBJ2-7; abundance: .; CDR3aa: CASSEFSTGGMKYF; CDR3nt: TGTGCCAGCAGTGAATTTTCGACCGGGGGGATGAAGTACTTC
len: 16; v_gene: TRBV27; d_gene: TRBD1; j_gene: TRBJ1-2; abundance: .; CDR3aa: CASSLLGPEGARGYTF; CDR3nt: TGTGCCAGCAGTTTATTAGGGCCAGAGGGGGCGCGCGGCTACACCTTC
len: 15; v_gene: TRBV30; d_gene: .; j_gene: TRBJ2-6; abundance: .; CDR3aa: CASLGGSSGANVLTF; CDR3nt: TGTGCCTCCCTAGGGGGATCCTCTGGGGCCAACGTCCTGACTTTC
len: 15; v_gene: TRBV9; d_gene: TRBD1; j_gene: TRBJ1-1; abundance: .; CDR3aa: CASSARRTGETEAFF; CDR3nt: TGTGCCAGCAGCGCACGAAGAACAGGGGAAACTGAAGCTTTCTTT
len: 13; v_gene: TRBV18; d_gene: .; j_gene: TRBJ2-2; abundance: .; CDR3aa: CASSPRASGELFF; CDR3nt: TGTGCCAGCTCACCCAGGGCCTCCGGGGAGCTGTTTTTT
len: 16; v_gene: TRBV9; d_gene: TRBD2; j_gene: TRBJ2-3; abundance: once; CDR3aa: CASSAFSSGGTDTQYF; CDR3nt: TGTGCCAGCAGCGCCTTTTCTAGCGGGGGCACAGATACGCAGTATTTT
len: 14; v_gene: TRBV3-1/TRBV3-2; d_gene: TRBD1; j_gene: TRBJ1-2; abundance: few; CDR3aa: CASSQSDRGYGYTF; CDR3nt: TGTGCCAGCAGCCAGTCGGACAGGGGCTATGGCTACACCTTC
len: 15; v_gene: TRBV5-1; d_gene: TRBD2; j_gene: TRBJ2-2; abundance: .; CDR3aa: CASSLDPAGGKELFF; CDR3nt: TGCGCCAGCAGCTTGGACCCCGCGGGGGGAAAGGAGCTGTTTTTT
len: 12; v_gene: TRBV4-1; d_gene: .; j_gene: TRBJ2-1; abundance: .; CDR3aa: CASSQEAPEQFF; CDR3nt: TGCGCCAGCAGCCAAGAGGCTCCCGAGCAGTTCTTC
len: 16; v_gene: TRBV2; d_gene: TRBD2; j_gene: TRBJ2-1; abundance: once; CDR3aa: CASSVNLAGSGNEQFF; CDR3nt: TGTGCCAGCAGTGTCAACCTAGCGGGGTCTGGGAATGAGCAGTTCTTC
len: 14; v_gene: TRBV2; d_gene: .; j_gene: TRBJ1-1; abundance: .; CDR3aa: CASSSRQMNTEAFF; CDR3nt: TGTGCCAGCAGCTCCAGACAGATGAACACTGAAGCTTTCTTT
len: 15; v_gene: TRBV6-6; d_gene: .; j_gene: TRBJ2-7; abundance: .; CDR3aa: CASSYGGPSSYEQYF; CDR3nt: TGTGCCAGCAGTTACGGCGGGCCGAGCTCCTACGAGCAGTACTTC
len: 14; v_gene: TRBV19; d_gene: .; j_gene: TRBJ2-2; abundance: .; CDR3aa: CASSNLPGAGELFF; CDR3nt: TGTGCCAGTAGCAACCTCCCGGGGGCCGGGGAGCTGTTTTTT
len: 14; v_gene: TRBV5-1; d_gene: TRBD1; j_gene: TRBJ2-3; abundance: .; CDR3aa: CASSSGTGENTQYF; CDR3nt: TGCGCCAGCAGCTCAGGGACAGGGGAAAATACGCAGTATTTT
len: 14; v_gene: TRBV14; d_gene: .; j_gene: TRBJ2-5; abundance: .; CDR3aa: CASSHRLIQETQYF; CDR3nt: TGTGCCAGCAGCCACAGACTCATTCAAGAGACCCAGTACTTC
len: 13; v_gene: TRBV6-5; d_gene: TRBD2; j_gene: TRBJ2-1; abundance: .; CDR3aa: CASSPELAGEQFF; CDR3nt: TGTGCCAGCAGCCCGGAGCTAGCGGGTGAGCAGTTCTTC
len: 14; v_gene: TRBV28; d_gene: TRBD1; j_gene: TRBJ1-3; abundance: few; CDR3aa: CASRRGTAGNTIYF; CDR3nt: TGTGCCAGCAGACGCGGGACAGCGGGAAACACCATATATTTT
len: 14; v_gene: TRBV27; d_gene: .; j_gene: TRBJ1-2; abundance: .; CDR3aa: CASSPSGSAYGYTF; CDR3nt: TGTGCCAGCAGCCCCTCTGGGTCAGCGTATGGCTACACCTTC
len: 16; v_gene: TRBV27; d_gene: .; j_gene: TRBJ1-1; abundance: .; CDR3aa: CASSPRGGLWNTEAFF; CDR3nt: TGTGCCAGCAGTCCACGGGGGGGCCTCTGGAACACTGAAGCTTTCTTT
len: 18; v_gene: TRBV6-1; d_gene: .; j_gene: TRBJ2-1; abundance: .; CDR3aa: CASSEPTQGLSSYNEQFF; CDR3nt: TGTGCCAGCAGTGAACCAACTCAGGGCCTGAGCTCCTACAATGAGCAGTTCTTC
len: 13; v_gene: TRBV7-3; d_gene: .; j_gene: TRBJ2-1; abundance: .; CDR3aa: CASSPGQHNEQFF; CDR3nt: TGTGCCAGCAGCCCAGGACAGCACAATGAGCAGTTCTTC
len: 14; v_gene: TRBV27; d_gene: TRBD1; j_gene: TRBJ2-7; abundance: .; CDR3aa: CASTPGQGTYEQYF; CDR3nt: TGTGCCAGCACGCCGGGACAGGGCACCTACGAGCAGTACTTC
len: 19; v_gene: TRBV3-1/TRBV3-2; d_gene: TRBD1; j_gene: TRBJ1-6; abundance: .; CDR3aa: CASSQEAGGASSYNSPLHF; CDR3nt: TGTGCCAGCAGCCAAGAGGCAGGGGGAGCTAGCTCCTATAATTCACCCCTCCACTTT
len: 16; v_gene: TRBV9; d_gene: TRBD2; j_gene: TRBJ2-3; abundance: .; CDR3aa: CASRPLSGGGTDTQYF; CDR3nt: TGTGCCAGCAGACCCCTTAGCGGGGGGGGCACAGATACGCAGTATTTT
len: 14; v_gene: TRBV7-9; d_gene: .; j_gene: TRBJ1-4; abundance: once; CDR3aa: CASSLDSLNEKLFF; CDR3nt: TGTGCCAGCAGCTTAGACAGCCTTAATGAAAAACTGTTTTTT
len: 16; v_gene: TRBV3-1/TRBV3-2; d_gene: .; j_gene: TRBJ1-3; abundance: .; CDR3aa: CASSPEWGSSGNTIYF; CDR3nt: TGTGCCAGCAGCCCCGAGTGGGGCAGCTCTGGAAACACCATATATTTT
len: 10; v_gene: TRBV29-1; d_gene: .; j_gene: TRBJ2-1; abundance: once; CDR3aa: CSVGAWEQFF; CDR3nt: TGCAGCGTTGGAGCCTGGGAGCAGTTCTTC
len: 17; v_gene: TRBV4-2; d_gene: TRBD1; j_gene: TRBJ1-5; abundance: .; CDR3aa: CASSPTGGAGSNQPQHF; CDR3nt: TGTGCCAGCAGCCCGACAGGGGGCGCGGGTAGCAATCAGCCCCAGCATTTT
len: 16; v_gene: TRBV5-1; d_gene: TRBD1; j_gene: TRBJ1-5; abundance: .; CDR3aa: CASSPGTGYDNQPQHF; CDR3nt: TGCGCCAGCAGCCCCGGGACAGGGTACGACAATCAGCCCCAGCATTTT
len: 16; v_gene: TRBV7-9; d_gene: .; j_gene: TRBJ2-6; abundance: .; CDR3aa: CASSSNSGSGANVLTF; CDR3nt: TGTGCCAGCAGCTCCAATTCAGGTTCTGGGGCCAACGTCCTGACTTTC
len: 17; v_gene: TRBV5-1; d_gene: .; j_gene: TRBJ2-3; abundance: .; CDR3aa: CASSLMTDSTSTDTQYF; CDR3nt: TGCGCCAGCAGCTTGATGACAGATTCGACTAGCACAGATACGCAGTATTTT
len: 15; v_gene: TRBV11-3; d_gene: .; j_gene: TRBJ2-1; abundance: .; CDR3aa: CASSKSRVARGEQFF; CDR3nt: TGTGCCAGCAGCAAATCACGGGTCGCTCGAGGTGAGCAGTTCTTC
len: 14; v_gene: TRBV2; d_gene: .; j_gene: TRBJ1-1; abundance: .; CDR3aa: CASTGPWANTEAFF; CDR3nt: TGTGCCAGCACCGGTCCCTGGGCGAACACTGAAGCTTTCTTT
len: 14; v_gene: TRBV3-1/TRBV3-2; d_gene: .; j_gene: TRBJ1-2; abundance: .; CDR3aa: CASSQGVGGYGYTF; CDR3nt: TGTGCCAGCAGCCAAGGGGTAGGGGGCTATGGCTACACCTTC
len: 16; v_gene: TRBV4-1; d_gene: .; j_gene: TRBJ2-1; abundance: .; CDR3aa: CASSQEVAGAINEQFF; CDR3nt: TGCGCCAGCAGCCAAGAGGTCGCGGGGGCGATTAATGAGCAGTTCTTC
len: 14; v_gene: TRBV9; d_gene: .; j_gene: TRBJ2-7; abundance: .; CDR3aa: CASSVGPGSYEQYF; CDR3nt: TGTGCCAGCAGCGTAGGTCCAGGCTCCTACGAGCAGTACTTC